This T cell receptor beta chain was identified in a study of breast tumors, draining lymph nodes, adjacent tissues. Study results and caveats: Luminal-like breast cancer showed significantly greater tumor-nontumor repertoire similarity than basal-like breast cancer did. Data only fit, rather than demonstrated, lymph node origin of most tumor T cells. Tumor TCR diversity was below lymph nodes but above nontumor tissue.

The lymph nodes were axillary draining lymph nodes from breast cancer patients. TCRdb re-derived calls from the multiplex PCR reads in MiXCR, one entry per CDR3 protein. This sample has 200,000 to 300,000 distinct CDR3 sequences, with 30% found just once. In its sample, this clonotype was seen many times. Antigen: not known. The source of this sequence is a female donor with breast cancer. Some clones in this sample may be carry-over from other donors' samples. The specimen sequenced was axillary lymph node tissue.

The CDR3 loop is CASSAPSEVAYTF. DNA of the CDR3: TGTGCCAGCAGCGCTCCTTCCGAAGTCGCCTACACCTTC. The chain joins TRBV7-9 to TRBJ1-2, with no clear D. CDR1 SEHNR and CDR2 FQNEAQ come from the germline V gene (reference sequence). V shed 5 bases and J shed 10 bases, with 17 bases lying between them. This CDR3 has 13 amino acids.